These T cell receptor beta chains were read from a single sample in a study of T cell changes during pregnancy in multiple sclerosis. The assay was immunoSEQ multiplex PCR, and TCRdb's table has in-frame clones only and misses some. The table lists approximately 50,000 clones, roughly nine tenths of them singletons. This material consisted of CD8+ T cells from peripheral blood mononuclear cells, taken after pregnancy. Every receptor here comes from a female donor with multiple sclerosis, enrolled in a pregnancy study. The CDR3 runs from the conserved cysteine through the conserved F or W. The D gene is left open where the match is weak. The size entry is marked missing in some rows and otherwise reads once, few, many or a size class.

j_call: TRBJ1-6
d_call: .
clone_size: .
v_call: TRBV9
cdr3_nt: TGTGCCAGCAGCGCGGGGGGATTGTCGGATTCACCCCTCCACTTT
cdr3_aa: CASSAGGLSDSPLHF

j_call: TRBJ2-5
d_call: TRBD2
clone_size: .
v_call: TRBV12-5
cdr3_nt: TGTGCTAGTGGTTCCCTTCCTAGCGGGGGTTCAAAGACCCAGTACTTC
cdr3_aa: CASGSLPSGGSKTQYF

j_call: TRBJ2-1
d_call: .
clone_size: .
v_call: TRBV9
cdr3_nt: TGTGCCAGCAGTCCACAGGGAAATGAGCAGTTCTTC
cdr3_aa: CASSPQGNEQFF

j_call: TRBJ2-7
d_call: .
clone_size: .
v_call: TRBV13
cdr3_nt: TGTGCCAGCAGCTTAGGTGGGGCCTCCTACGAGCAGTACTTC
cdr3_aa: CASSLGGASYEQYF

j_call: TRBJ1-4
d_call: .
clone_size: .
v_call: TRBV5-1
cdr3_nt: TGCGCCAGCAGCTCCCCCGGGACTTTAGATGAAAAACTGTTTTTT
cdr3_aa: CASSSPGTLDEKLFF

j_call: TRBJ1-6
d_call: .
clone_size: .
v_call: TRBV4-1
cdr3_nt: TGCGCCAGCAGCCAAGATCGGGAGTCACCCCTCCACTTT
cdr3_aa: CASSQDRESPLHF

j_call: TRBJ2-1
d_call: TRBD2
clone_size: .
v_call: TRBV15
cdr3_nt: TGTGCCACCAGCAGAGTGGCTAGCGGGGGTTACAATGAGCAGTTCTTC
cdr3_aa: CATSRVASGGYNEQFF

j_call: TRBJ2-5
d_call: TRBD1
clone_size: .
v_call: TRBV27
cdr3_nt: TGTGCCAGCAGTTATCAGGGGGCAGTTCGAGAGACCCAGTACTTC
cdr3_aa: CASSYQGAVRETQYF

j_call: TRBJ2-1
d_call: .
clone_size: .
v_call: TRBV6-6
cdr3_nt: TGTGCCAGCAGTTACTCTGGGAGCTCCTACAATGAGCAGTTCTTC
cdr3_aa: CASSYSGSSYNEQFF

j_call: TRBJ1-1
d_call: .
clone_size: once
v_call: TRBV2
cdr3_nt: TGTGCCAGCAGTAGCATGGGAGGGATCATGAACACTGAAGCTTTCTTT
cdr3_aa: CASSSMGGIMNTEAFF

j_call: TRBJ2-3
d_call: TRBD2
clone_size: .
v_call: TRBV4-2
cdr3_nt: TGTGCCAGCAGCCCCGCGGGGAGGGAGGTTGCAGATACGCAGTATTTT
cdr3_aa: CASSPAGREVADTQYF

j_call: TRBJ1-5
d_call: .
clone_size: .
v_call: TRBV15
cdr3_nt: TGTGCCACCAGCAGTAACACAGAAAATCAGCCCCAGCATTTT
cdr3_aa: CATSSNTENQPQHF

j_call: TRBJ2-7
d_call: TRBD2
clone_size: .
v_call: TRBV11-2
cdr3_nt: TGTGCCAGCAGCTTAGAGGGACTAGCGGGGGGGAAGGTCTTC
cdr3_aa: CASSLEGLAGGKVF

j_call: TRBJ1-1
d_call: .
clone_size: .
v_call: TRBV20-1
cdr3_nt: TGCAGTGCCGTACAGGGAGAAGCTTTCTTT
cdr3_aa: CSAVQGEAFF

j_call: TRBJ1-3
d_call: .
clone_size: .
v_call: TRBV15
cdr3_nt: TGTGCCACCAGCAGAGCGTGGGGCAAGGCTGGAAACACCATATATTTT
cdr3_aa: CATSRAWGKAGNTIYF

j_call: TRBJ2-7
d_call: TRBD1
clone_size: .
v_call: TRBV7-9
cdr3_nt: TGTGCCAGCAGCCGACAGGGGGGCTACGAGCAGTACTTC
cdr3_aa: CASSRQGGYEQYF

j_call: TRBJ2-7
d_call: .
clone_size: .
v_call: TRBV27
cdr3_nt: TGTGCCAGCAGTCCTCTGGGTCACTACACCTACGAGCAGTACTTC
cdr3_aa: CASSPLGHYTYEQYF

j_call: TRBJ2-6
d_call: .
clone_size: .
v_call: TRBV6-4
cdr3_nt: TGTGCCAGCAGTGGAGGTGGTTCTGGGGCCAACGTCCTGACTTTC
cdr3_aa: CASSGGGSGANVLTF

j_call: TRBJ1-5
d_call: TRBD1
clone_size: .
v_call: TRBV5-6
cdr3_nt: TGTGCCAGCAGCGGGACAGGGGTCAATCAGCCCCAGCATTTT
cdr3_aa: CASSGTGVNQPQHF

j_call: TRBJ1-2
d_call: TRBD1
clone_size: .
v_call: TRBV27
cdr3_nt: TGTGCCAGCAGTCAACAGGGGGCAGAGGGCTATGGCTACACCTTC
cdr3_aa: CASSQQGAEGYGYTF

j_call: TRBJ1-1
d_call: .
clone_size: few
v_call: TRBV21-1
cdr3_nt: TGTGCCAGTAAGGGACAGGGGAAACCTGAAGCTTTCTTT
cdr3_aa: CASKGQGKPEAFF

j_call: TRBJ1-1
d_call: .
clone_size: .
v_call: TRBV15
cdr3_nt: TGTGCCACCAGCATGGGCGCGGGCCTCGTAGACACTGAAGCTTTCTTT
cdr3_aa: CATSMGAGLVDTEAFF

j_call: TRBJ1-4
d_call: .
clone_size: .
v_call: TRBV30
cdr3_nt: TGTGCCTGGAACGGGACTGGTCGCGAAAAACTGTTTTTT
cdr3_aa: CAWNGTGREKLFF

j_call: TRBJ1-1
d_call: TRBD1
clone_size: once
v_call: TRBV4-1
cdr3_nt: TGCGCCAGCAGCCAAGCAGGGGGGAACACTGAAGCTTTCTTT
cdr3_aa: CASSQAGGNTEAFF

j_call: TRBJ2-1
d_call: .
clone_size: .
v_call: TRBV9
cdr3_nt: TGTGCCAGCAGTGCAACAGAGAGCTCCTACAATGAGCAGTTCTTC
cdr3_aa: CASSATESSYNEQFF

j_call: TRBJ2-1
d_call: .
clone_size: .
v_call: TRBV19
cdr3_nt: TGTGCCAGTAGTATAGAAGGAGGTTCGTACAATGAGCAGTTCTTC
cdr3_aa: CASSIEGGSYNEQFF

j_call: TRBJ2-7
d_call: TRBD1
clone_size: .
v_call: TRBV7-9
cdr3_nt: TGTGCCAGCAGCTTAGGGGGGGAGAGGACAGGGCTAGACGAGCAGTACTTC
cdr3_aa: CASSLGGERTGLDEQYF

j_call: TRBJ2-7
d_call: .
clone_size: .
v_call: TRBV7-9
cdr3_nt: TGTGCCAGCAGCCCGACGGAGGGCAGGGCAAGTGACGAGCAGTACTTC
cdr3_aa: CASSPTEGRASDEQYF

j_call: TRBJ1-1
d_call: .
clone_size: .
v_call: TRBV25-1
cdr3_nt: TGTGCCAGCAGTGAATGGGGGGGGCAGAACACTGAAGCTTTCTTT
cdr3_aa: CASSEWGGQNTEAFF

j_call: TRBJ2-7
d_call: .
clone_size: .
v_call: TRBV13
cdr3_nt: TGTGCCAGCAGCTTAGGACAGGAAAGCGAGCAGTACTTC
cdr3_aa: CASSLGQESEQYF

j_call: TRBJ1-4
d_call: .
clone_size: .
v_call: TRBV13
cdr3_nt: TGTGCCAGCAGCGATTCAGTAATCACTAATGAAAAACTGTTTTTT
cdr3_aa: CASSDSVITNEKLFF

j_call: TRBJ2-3
d_call: .
clone_size: .
v_call: TRBV9
cdr3_nt: TGTGCCAGCAGCACCCCTCTGGGGGCAACAGATACGCAGTATTTT
cdr3_aa: CASSTPLGATDTQYF

j_call: TRBJ2-1
d_call: .
clone_size: .
v_call: TRBV5-6
cdr3_nt: TGTGCCAGCAAAGCGAGCTCCTACAATGAGCAGTTCTTC
cdr3_aa: CASKASSYNEQFF

j_call: TRBJ2-7
d_call: .
clone_size: .
v_call: TRBV27
cdr3_nt: TGTGCCAGCAGCCCAGGGATCGAGCAGTACTTC
cdr3_aa: CASSPGIEQYF

j_call: TRBJ1-1
d_call: TRBD1
clone_size: .
v_call: TRBV4-2
cdr3_nt: TGTGCCAGCAGCCAACACGGACAGGGGGTTACTCTCATGAACACTGAAGCTTTCTTT
cdr3_aa: CASSQHGQGVTLMNTEAFF

j_call: TRBJ2-3
d_call: TRBD2
clone_size: few
v_call: TRBV7-3
cdr3_nt: TGTGCCAGCAGCTTACTCGGGGGGTCGAGCACAGATACGCAGTATTTT
cdr3_aa: CASSLLGGSSTDTQYF

j_call: TRBJ2-2
d_call: .
clone_size: .
v_call: TRBV25-1
cdr3_nt: TGTGCCAGCAGTGATATTCACAGGGAAGACACCGGGGAGCTGTTTTTT
cdr3_aa: CASSDIHREDTGELFF

j_call: TRBJ2-7
d_call: .
clone_size: .
v_call: TRBV30
cdr3_nt: TGTGCCTGGAGTGTACAGCTCGGGGGACAGTACTACGAGCAGTACTTC
cdr3_aa: CAWSVQLGGQYYEQYF

j_call: TRBJ2-3
d_call: .
clone_size: .
v_call: TRBV4-1
cdr3_nt: TGCGCCAGCAGCCCTGGACAGTTCAACACAGATACGCAGTATTTT
cdr3_aa: CASSPGQFNTDTQYF

j_call: TRBJ2-7
d_call: .
clone_size: many
v_call: TRBV2
cdr3_nt: TGTGCCAGCAGTGATGTGGCCCTTTTCCCCTACGAGCAGTACTTC
cdr3_aa: CASSDVALFPYEQYF

j_call: TRBJ2-2
d_call: TRBD1
clone_size: .
v_call: TRBV6-5
cdr3_nt: TGTGCCAGCAGTTACGGAGAGGGGGCTCGGACCGGGGAGCTGTTTTTT
cdr3_aa: CASSYGEGARTGELFF

j_call: TRBJ2-7
d_call: TRBD2
clone_size: once
v_call: TRBV5-6
cdr3_nt: TGTGCCAGCAGTTTACGGACTAGCGGCTTCTACGAGCAGTACTTC
cdr3_aa: CASSLRTSGFYEQYF

j_call: TRBJ2-1
d_call: TRBD2
clone_size: once
v_call: TRBV6-5
cdr3_nt: TGTGCCAGCAGACCCTTCAGCGGGGGGGACAATGAGCAGTTCTTC
cdr3_aa: CASRPFSGGDNEQFF

j_call: TRBJ1-1
d_call: TRBD1
clone_size: .
v_call: TRBV30
cdr3_nt: TGTGCCTGGAGCCGGGACAGTGAAGCTTTCTTT
cdr3_aa: CAWSRDSEAFF

j_call: TRBJ2-5
d_call: TRBD2
clone_size: .
v_call: TRBV7-3
cdr3_nt: TGTGCCAGCAGCTTAACCGGCGGGGGTCAGACCCAGTACTTC
cdr3_aa: CASSLTGGGQTQYF

j_call: TRBJ2-3
d_call: .
clone_size: .
v_call: TRBV9
cdr3_nt: TGTGCCAGCAGGGGGGGATACACAGATACGCAGTATTTT
cdr3_aa: CASRGGYTDTQYF

j_call: TRBJ2-7
d_call: TRBD1
clone_size: once
v_call: TRBV27
cdr3_nt: TGTGCCAGCAAGCCGGGACAGGGGTACTACGAGCAGTACTTC
cdr3_aa: CASKPGQGYYEQYF

j_call: TRBJ2-7
d_call: .
clone_size: once
v_call: TRBV7-6
cdr3_nt: TGTGCCAGCAGCTTAGGGACAGTGATCGACTACGAGCAGTACTTC
cdr3_aa: CASSLGTVIDYEQYF

j_call: TRBJ2-1
d_call: .
clone_size: .
v_call: TRBV6-1
cdr3_nt: TGTGCCAGCAGTGAAGGGGCAGGGGCCTACAATGAGCAGTTCTTC
cdr3_aa: CASSEGAGAYNEQFF

j_call: TRBJ2-1
d_call: TRBD1
clone_size: once
v_call: TRBV9
cdr3_nt: TGTGCCAGCAGCGTAGAGGACAGGGGTGCATGGAATGAGCAGTTCTTC
cdr3_aa: CASSVEDRGAWNEQFF